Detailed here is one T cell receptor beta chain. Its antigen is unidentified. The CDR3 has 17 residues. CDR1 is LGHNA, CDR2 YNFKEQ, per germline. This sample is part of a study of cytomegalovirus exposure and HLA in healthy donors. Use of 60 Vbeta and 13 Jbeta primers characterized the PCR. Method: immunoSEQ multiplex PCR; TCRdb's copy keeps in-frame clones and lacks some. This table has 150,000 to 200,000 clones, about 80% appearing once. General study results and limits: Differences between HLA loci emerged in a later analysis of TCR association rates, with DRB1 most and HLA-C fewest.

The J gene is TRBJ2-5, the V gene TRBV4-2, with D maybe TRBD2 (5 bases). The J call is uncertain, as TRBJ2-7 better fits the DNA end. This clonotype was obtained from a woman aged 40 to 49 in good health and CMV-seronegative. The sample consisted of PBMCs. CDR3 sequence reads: CASSQTGLWESTYEQYF. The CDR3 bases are TGTGCCAGCAGCCAAACGGGTCTGTGGGAGTCGACTTACGAGCAGTACTTC.